These T cell receptor beta chains were read from a single sample in a study of T cell responses to AZD1222 COVID-19 vaccine. Only in-frame clones appear in the TCRdb table, and some are missing; sequencing was by immunoSEQ multiplex PCR. This table has tens of thousands of clones, approximately 90% appearing once. The source material was peripheral blood, sampled on day 0 of AZD1222 vaccination. All receptors come from an adult in good health. The conserved cysteine and the conserved F or W are not part of the CDR3 here. Each record gives: J gene, D gene, V gene, CDR3 protein. D genes are given only for firm matches.

TRBJ1-2 - TRBV18 ASSRAGADGYT
TRBJ2-7 - TRBV7-2 ASSLGRNYEQY
TRBJ1-3 - TRBV18 ASSPPVGSGNTIY
TRBJ2-3 TRBD1 TRBV24-1 ATSDPGQGTDTQY
TRBJ2-7 TRBD1 TRBV19 ASRTGQGSEQY
TRBJ1-1 - TRBV3-1/TRBV3-2 ASSQDTPNLGTEAF
TRBJ2-3 - TRBV7-2 ASSPPGADADTQY
TRBJ1-5 TRBD1 TRBV28 ASSPDRVDNQPQH
TRBJ1-5 - TRBV5-1 ASSPGGGAKGNQPQH
TRBJ2-2 - TRBV5-1 ASSLAGASGELF
TRBJ1-1 TRBD1 TRBV7-2 ASSLRAGTGRLNTEAF
TRBJ1-2 - TRBV7-2 ASSPWGAARYGYT
TRBJ2-7 TRBD1 TRBV6-5 ASRGTGRHEQY
TRBJ2-6 - TRBV4-1 ASSQAFSGANVLT
TRBJ2-3 - TRBV7-8 ASSLGRDTQY
TRBJ1-4 TRBD1 TRBV4-2 ASSQTGGEEKLF
TRBJ2-3 - TRBV2 ASSMSPDTQY
TRBJ2-5 - TRBV18 ASSPMGLQETQY
TRBJ2-3 TRBD2 TRBV6-2/TRBV6-3 ASSFSGASTDTQY
TRBJ1-1 TRBD1 TRBV18 ASSRTGYRTEAF
TRBJ2-1 - TRBV11-1 ASSSLSSYNEQF
TRBJ2-7 TRBD2 TRBV2 ASRLGLSSYEQY
TRBJ2-5 TRBD2 TRBV7-9 ASSQTSGRLETQY
TRBJ2-1 - TRBV29-1 SVEKDLPGDEQF
TRBJ1-5 - TRBV20-1 SASKGMTGQPQH
TRBJ2-1 - TRBV7-2 ASSLGRPSYNEQF
TRBJ1-2 TRBD1 TRBV5-5 ASSDRGTNGYT